By frequency in the sample, the clone carrying this T cell receptor beta chain is medium-sized. Its specificity is unknown. This specimen belongs to a study of persistence of HIV-infected CD4 T cells. CDR3 length: 15 residues. Germline V gene lookup returns CDR1 GTSNPN and CDR2 SVGIG (reference sequence). The V and J ends lost 3 bases and 3 bases, in that order; junction bases with no gene match: 10. Sequencing used immunoSEQ version 4 in survey mode. Clones were read by immunoSEQ multiplex PCR, and TCRdb kept only the in-frame ones, dropping some. The table includes approximately 32,000 clones, 75% to 85% detected once. The stimulus was an HIV-1 Gag 15-mer peptide pool, approximately 0.93 ug/peptide/mL. Sorted nonresponding memory CD4+ T cells were CD40L-negative, CD69-negative, CD45RO-high.

The sequences come from CD4+ T cells sorted from PBMCs after 18-hour stimulation, collected from a patient who received antiretroviral therapy. The TCR sequence derives from an adult woman with HIV who was CMV-seropositive. The chain has TRBV30 and TRBJ1-1, with 7 positions matching TRBD1. The CDR3 loop is CAWRTRTGVYTEAFF. CDR3 sequence (DNA): TGTGCCTGGAGGACACGGACAGGAGTATACACTGAAGCTTTCTTT.